This is a list of T cell receptor beta chains from one sample in a study of blood T cell repertoires in COVID-19. Produced via immunoSEQ multiplex PCR; TCRdb's table is partial and in-frame only. The repertoire has about 200,000 clones, approximately 86% of them found once; the top ten carry approximately 2.4%. The specimen was PBMCs or T cells enriched from blood (not recorded which). These receptors came from a woman in her twenties or thirties who had recovered from COVID-19. Both conserved end residues are part of each CDR3. D genes are given only for firm matches. The size entry is marked missing in some rows and otherwise reads once, few, many or a size class.

d_call: TRBD2; clone_size: NA; j_call: TRBJ2-5; v_call: TRBV7-3; cdr3_nt: TGTGCCAGCAGCTTAGGGGCTAGCGGGGGCCCCGATGGAACCCAGTACTTC; cdr3_aa: CASSLGASGGPDGTQYF
d_call: NA; clone_size: NA; j_call: TRBJ2-2; v_call: TRBV7-2; cdr3_nt: TGTGCCAGCAGGGGGGCCGGGACAAGGAACACCGGGGAGCTGTTTTTT; cdr3_aa: CASRGAGTRNTGELFF
d_call: NA; clone_size: few; j_call: TRBJ2-7; v_call: TRBV19; cdr3_nt: TGTGCCAGTAGTCCATCGGTCTACGAGCAGTACTTC; cdr3_aa: CASSPSVYEQYF
d_call: TRBD2; clone_size: NA; j_call: TRBJ2-7; v_call: TRBV30; cdr3_nt: TGTGCCTGGGCCCGTCGGGGGGGCCTGGACGAGCAGTACTTC; cdr3_aa: CAWARRGGLDEQYF
d_call: TRBD2; clone_size: NA; j_call: TRBJ2-7; v_call: TRBV6-5; cdr3_nt: TGTGCCAGCAGTTACGATCCTAGCGGGAGCTCCTACGAGCAGTACTTC; cdr3_aa: CASSYDPSGSSYEQYF
d_call: NA; clone_size: NA; j_call: TRBJ1-1; v_call: TRBV6-4; cdr3_nt: TGTGCCAGCAGGCGGGCAGCAACCCTGGACACTGAAGCTTTCTTT; cdr3_aa: CASRRAATLDTEAFF
d_call: NA; clone_size: NA; j_call: TRBJ1-1; v_call: TRBV9; cdr3_nt: TGTGCCAGCAGCGTTCGTGGTATAACAGGCAGGGGAACTGAAGCTTTCTTT; cdr3_aa: CASSVRGITGRGTEAFF
d_call: NA; clone_size: NA; j_call: TRBJ1-2; v_call: TRBV18; cdr3_nt: TGTGCCAGCTCACGGGACACATCTAACTATGGCTACACCTTC; cdr3_aa: CASSRDTSNYGYTF
d_call: NA; clone_size: once; j_call: TRBJ1-2; v_call: TRBV7-8; cdr3_nt: TGTGCCAGCAGCTTAGAGGAGGGTGCTGGCTACACCTTC; cdr3_aa: CASSLEEGAGYTF
d_call: NA; clone_size: NA; j_call: TRBJ2-5; v_call: TRBV18; cdr3_nt: TGTGCCAGCTCACCGAGCCGGGACACAAAGGTGGAGACCCAGTACTTC; cdr3_aa: CASSPSRDTKVETQYF
d_call: NA; clone_size: NA; j_call: TRBJ2-3; v_call: TRBV4-1; cdr3_nt: TGCGCCAGCAGCGCGTTCGGAGATACGCAGTATTTT; cdr3_aa: CASSAFGDTQYF
d_call: TRBD2; clone_size: few; j_call: TRBJ2-1; v_call: TRBV9; cdr3_nt: TGTGCCAGCAATACCCCGCGGGAGGGCCGAGGGGAGCAGTTCTTC; cdr3_aa: CASNTPREGRGEQFF
d_call: NA; clone_size: once; j_call: TRBJ1-1; v_call: TRBV19; cdr3_nt: TGTGCCAGTTCTGAACAGGTTGACACTGAAGCTTTCTTT; cdr3_aa: CASSEQVDTEAFF
d_call: NA; clone_size: NA; j_call: TRBJ1-2; v_call: TRBV27; cdr3_nt: TGTGCCAGCAGTTCGGGGGTGCCGGGCCTCTATGGCTACACCTTC; cdr3_aa: CASSSGVPGLYGYTF
d_call: TRBD1; clone_size: NA; j_call: TRBJ1-2; v_call: TRBV15; cdr3_nt: TGTGCCACCAGCAGAGATCCGGGGACAGGGGGCATGTATGGCTACACCTTC; cdr3_aa: CATSRDPGTGGMYGYTF
d_call: TRBD2; clone_size: NA; j_call: TRBJ2-3; v_call: TRBV9; cdr3_nt: TGTGCCAGCAGCCCCAGCGGGACTAGCGACACAGATACGCAGTATTTT; cdr3_aa: CASSPSGTSDTDTQYF
d_call: TRBD1; clone_size: NA; j_call: TRBJ1-3; v_call: TRBV30; cdr3_nt: TGTGCCTGGAGGAGGACAGGGGCTGGAAACACCATATATTTT; cdr3_aa: CAWRRTGAGNTIYF
d_call: NA; clone_size: few; j_call: TRBJ2-1; v_call: TRBV4-2; cdr3_nt: TGTGCCAGCAGCCAGGACGATACGGGGAGTAGCCCCTACAATGAGCAGTTCTTC; cdr3_aa: CASSQDDTGSSPYNEQFF
d_call: TRBD1; clone_size: NA; j_call: TRBJ1-2; v_call: TRBV5-1; cdr3_nt: TGCGCCAGCAGCTTACAGGGGACGGATGGCTACACCTTC; cdr3_aa: CASSLQGTDGYTF
d_call: TRBD1; clone_size: once; j_call: TRBJ2-2; v_call: TRBV7-3; cdr3_nt: TGTGCCAGCAGCTTAATGGCCAGGGGGCTGGACGGGGAGCTGTTTTTT; cdr3_aa: CASSLMARGLDGELFF
d_call: TRBD2; clone_size: NA; j_call: TRBJ2-3; v_call: TRBV7-2; cdr3_nt: TGTGCCAGCAGCTTAGTGGGAGGGAGGGTCAAAACAGATACGCAGTATTTT; cdr3_aa: CASSLVGGRVKTDTQYF
d_call: TRBD1; clone_size: once; j_call: TRBJ1-4; v_call: TRBV20-1; cdr3_nt: TGCAGTGCTAATGAATGGACAGGCGGAGAAAAACTGTTTTTT; cdr3_aa: CSANEWTGGEKLFF
d_call: TRBD2; clone_size: NA; j_call: TRBJ2-1; v_call: TRBV6-6; cdr3_nt: TGTGCCAGCACCTTAAGGGAGGGAGGAATCAATGAGCAGTTCTTC; cdr3_aa: CASTLREGGINEQFF
d_call: NA; clone_size: NA; j_call: TRBJ2-4; v_call: TRBV18; cdr3_nt: TGTGCCAGCTCACCACCGGCCTCCAAAAACATTCAGTACTTC; cdr3_aa: CASSPPASKNIQYF
d_call: TRBD2; clone_size: NA; j_call: TRBJ2-3; v_call: TRBV19; cdr3_nt: TGTGCCAGTAGCGCAAGCGGGGTGGGCACAGATACGCAGTATTTT; cdr3_aa: CASSASGVGTDTQYF
d_call: NA; clone_size: NA; j_call: TRBJ2-5; v_call: TRBV30; cdr3_nt: TGTGCCTGGAGTGTACCGGGGATGGGCGAGACCCAGTACTTC; cdr3_aa: CAWSVPGMGETQYF
d_call: TRBD2; clone_size: NA; j_call: TRBJ2-7; v_call: TRBV4-3; cdr3_nt: TGCGCCAGCAGCCCAGGCTACGGGACTAGGATCTACGAGCAGTACTTC; cdr3_aa: CASSPGYGTRIYEQYF
d_call: TRBD1; clone_size: once; j_call: TRBJ1-1; v_call: TRBV5-1; cdr3_nt: TGCGCCAGCAGCCGGGACAGCGACACTGAAGCTTTCTTT; cdr3_aa: CASSRDSDTEAFF
d_call: NA; clone_size: NA; j_call: TRBJ1-2; v_call: TRBV7-9; cdr3_nt: TGTGCCAGCAGCTTTGCCGGGGAGTCCCTCTATGGCTACACCTTC; cdr3_aa: CASSFAGESLYGYTF
d_call: NA; clone_size: NA; j_call: TRBJ1-1; v_call: TRBV6-2/TRBV6-3; cdr3_nt: TGTGCCAGCAGTTACCGGGTGGAGGGAGCTTTCTTT; cdr3_aa: CASSYRVEGAFF
d_call: NA; clone_size: once; j_call: TRBJ1-6; v_call: TRBV4-3; cdr3_nt: TGCGCCAGCAGCCAAGATCCGGGAGACAGATCACCCCTCCACTTT; cdr3_aa: CASSQDPGDRSPLHF
d_call: TRBD2; clone_size: NA; j_call: TRBJ2-1; v_call: TRBV19; cdr3_nt: TGTGCCAGTAGCGACGGGACTAGCGGCTACAATGAGCAGTTCTTC; cdr3_aa: CASSDGTSGYNEQFF
d_call: TRBD2; clone_size: NA; j_call: TRBJ2-5; v_call: TRBV6-5; cdr3_nt: TGTGCCAGCAGCCGTCTAGCGGGCCAAGAGACCCAGTACTTC; cdr3_aa: CASSRLAGQETQYF
d_call: TRBD1; clone_size: NA; j_call: TRBJ1-4; v_call: TRBV19; cdr3_nt: TGTGCCAGTAGTTCTACCGGGACAGGGCCAAAATTGGGTGAAAAACTGTTTTTT; cdr3_aa: CASSSTGTGPKLGEKLFF
d_call: NA; clone_size: NA; j_call: TRBJ2-5; v_call: TRBV11-2; cdr3_nt: TGTGCCAGCAGCTTAGTTCGGGGGAGCCAAGAGACCCAGTACTTC; cdr3_aa: CASSLVRGSQETQYF
d_call: NA; clone_size: NA; j_call: TRBJ2-7; v_call: TRBV7-9; cdr3_nt: TGTGCCAGCAGCGTCCACCGGGAGCAGTACTTC; cdr3_aa: CASSVHREQYF
d_call: NA; clone_size: once; j_call: TRBJ2-5; v_call: TRBV7-9; cdr3_nt: TGTGCCAGCAGAACAAGCGGAGGAGAGACCCAGTACTTC; cdr3_aa: CASRTSGGETQYF
d_call: NA; clone_size: NA; j_call: TRBJ1-2; v_call: TRBV6-5; cdr3_nt: TGTGCCAGCAGTTACAGGGGCGAAGGCTACACCTTC; cdr3_aa: CASSYRGEGYTF
d_call: TRBD2; clone_size: NA; j_call: TRBJ2-3; v_call: TRBV4-2; cdr3_nt: TGTGCCAGCAGCCAAGAGCTAGCGGGGGTCACAGATACGCAGTATTTT; cdr3_aa: CASSQELAGVTDTQYF
d_call: TRBD1; clone_size: NA; j_call: TRBJ1-2; v_call: TRBV5-6; cdr3_nt: TGTGCCAGCACCGCGGGCAGGGGGCTGTATGGCTACACCTTC; cdr3_aa: CASTAGRGLYGYTF
d_call: NA; clone_size: NA; j_call: TRBJ1-2; v_call: TRBV4-1; cdr3_nt: TGCGCCAGCAGCCAATTTGGAGAGGTTGACTACACCTTC; cdr3_aa: CASSQFGEVDYTF
d_call: NA; clone_size: NA; j_call: TRBJ1-5; v_call: TRBV9; cdr3_nt: TGTGCCAGCAGCGTAGGGGGGCAAGTCAATCAGCCCCAGCATTTT; cdr3_aa: CASSVGGQVNQPQHF
d_call: TRBD1; clone_size: NA; j_call: TRBJ2-7; v_call: TRBV7-2; cdr3_nt: TGTGCCAGCAGCTTAGTGGGGACAGGGACCTACGAGCAGTACTTC; cdr3_aa: CASSLVGTGTYEQYF
d_call: NA; clone_size: NA; j_call: TRBJ1-3; v_call: TRBV9; cdr3_nt: TGTGCCAGCAGCGCAGGACCGGGAAACTCTGGAAACACCATATATTTT; cdr3_aa: CASSAGPGNSGNTIYF
d_call: NA; clone_size: NA; j_call: TRBJ2-1; v_call: TRBV18; cdr3_nt: TGTGCCAGCTCACCACGATCCAGAAATGAGCAGTTCTTC; cdr3_aa: CASSPRSRNEQFF
d_call: NA; clone_size: NA; j_call: TRBJ1-2; v_call: TRBV10-3; cdr3_nt: TGTGCCATCAGTGAGTTAGGGAGTCGCTACACCTTC; cdr3_aa: CAISELGSRYTF
d_call: NA; clone_size: NA; j_call: TRBJ1-1; v_call: TRBV4-1; cdr3_nt: TGCGCCAGCAGCCTCCTTGGACAGTCTGGGGCTGAAGCTTTCTTT; cdr3_aa: CASSLLGQSGAEAFF
d_call: NA; clone_size: NA; j_call: TRBJ1-5; v_call: TRBV4-3; cdr3_nt: TGCGCCAGCAGCCAAGTCAGGGGCAATCAGCCCCAGCATTTT; cdr3_aa: CASSQVRGNQPQHF
d_call: NA; clone_size: NA; j_call: TRBJ1-4; v_call: TRBV11-3; cdr3_nt: TGTGCCAGCAGCTCGCCTAGGGAGTTCGGGGAAAAACTGTTTTTT; cdr3_aa: CASSSPREFGEKLFF
d_call: TRBD1; clone_size: NA; j_call: TRBJ2-7; v_call: TRBV5-6; cdr3_nt: TGTGCCAGCAGTCCTCAACAGGGGGTCGCCGAGCAGTACTTC; cdr3_aa: CASSPQQGVAEQYF